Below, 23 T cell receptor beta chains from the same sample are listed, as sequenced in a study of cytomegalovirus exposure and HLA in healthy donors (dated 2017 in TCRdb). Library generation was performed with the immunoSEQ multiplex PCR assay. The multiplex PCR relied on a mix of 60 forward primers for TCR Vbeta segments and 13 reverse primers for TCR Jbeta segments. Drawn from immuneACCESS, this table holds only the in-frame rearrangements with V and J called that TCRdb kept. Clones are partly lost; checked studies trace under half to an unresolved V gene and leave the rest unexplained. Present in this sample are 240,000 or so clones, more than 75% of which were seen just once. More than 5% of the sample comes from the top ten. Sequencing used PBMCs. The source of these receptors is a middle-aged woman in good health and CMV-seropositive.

This chain's CDR3 is CSAVESYGYTF. The CDR3 DNA is TGCAGTGCAGTAGAAAGCTATGGCTACACCTTC. The rearrangement joins TRBV20-1 to TRBJ1-2; D unresolved. CDR3 length: 11 residues. The V and J ends lost 6 bases and 4 bases respectively, with 9 bases between them. Germline V gene sequence: CDR1 DFQATT, CDR2 SNEGSKA (reference sequence).

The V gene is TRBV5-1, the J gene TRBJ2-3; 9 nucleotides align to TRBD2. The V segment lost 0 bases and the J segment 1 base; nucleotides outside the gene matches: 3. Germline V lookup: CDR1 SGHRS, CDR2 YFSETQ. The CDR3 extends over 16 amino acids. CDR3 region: CASSLDAGGRTDTQYF. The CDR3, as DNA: TGCGCCAGCAGCTTGGATGCGGGGGGGCGCACAGATACGCAGTATTTT.

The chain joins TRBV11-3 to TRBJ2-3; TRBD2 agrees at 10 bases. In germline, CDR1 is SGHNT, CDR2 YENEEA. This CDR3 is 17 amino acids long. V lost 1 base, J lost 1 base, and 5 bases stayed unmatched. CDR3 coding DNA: TGTGCCAGCAGCTTAGTAGCGGGAGGTGGGGGCACAGATACGCAGTATTTT. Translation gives CASSLVAGGGGTDTQYF.

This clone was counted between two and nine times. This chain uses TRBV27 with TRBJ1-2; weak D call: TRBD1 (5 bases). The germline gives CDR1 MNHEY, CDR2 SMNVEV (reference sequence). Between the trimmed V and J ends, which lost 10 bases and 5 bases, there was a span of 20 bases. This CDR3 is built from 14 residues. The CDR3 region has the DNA TGTGCCACCTCCCCCTCCCGGGACTTTTATGGCTACACCTTC. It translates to CATSPSRDFYGYTF.

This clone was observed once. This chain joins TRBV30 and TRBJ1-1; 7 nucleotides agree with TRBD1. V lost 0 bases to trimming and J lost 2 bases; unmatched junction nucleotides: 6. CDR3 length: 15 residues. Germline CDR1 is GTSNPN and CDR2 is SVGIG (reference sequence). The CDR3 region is CAWSVPRGTNTEAFF. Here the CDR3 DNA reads TGTGCCTGGAGTGTTCCCAGGGGGACAAACACTGAAGCTTTCTTT.

CDR3 in amino acids: CASFRLASNEQFF. CDR3 DNA: TGTGCCAGCTTCCGACTAGCTTCGAATGAGCAGTTCTTC. The V call is TRBV2, the J call TRBJ2-1, with 7 bases fitting TRBD2. The length of the CDR3 is 13 residues. The J segment lost 7 bases and the V segment lost 8 bases, leaving 8 bases of the junction unmatched. Germline CDR1 and CDR2: SNHLY and FYNNEI. The full variable domain, rest sourced from reference TRBV2 and TRBJ2-1, is EPEVTQTPSHQVTQMGQEVILRCVPISNHLYFYWYRQILGQKVEFLVSFYNNEISEKSEIFDDQFSVERPDGSNFTLKIRSTKLEDSAMYFCASFRLASNEQFFGPGTRLTVL.

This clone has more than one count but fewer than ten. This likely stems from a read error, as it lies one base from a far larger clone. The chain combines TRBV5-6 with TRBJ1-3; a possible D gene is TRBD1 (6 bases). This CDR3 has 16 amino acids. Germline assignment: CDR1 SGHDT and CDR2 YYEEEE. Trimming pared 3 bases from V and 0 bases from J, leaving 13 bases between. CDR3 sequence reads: CASSSDSQSSGNTIYF. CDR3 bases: TGTGCCAGCAGCTCGGACAGTCAGAGCTCTGGAAACACCATATATTTT. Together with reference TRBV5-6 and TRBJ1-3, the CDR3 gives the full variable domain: DAGVTQSPTHLIKTRGQQVTLRCSPKSGHDTVSWYQQALGQGPQFIFQYYEEEERQRGNFPDRFSGHQFPNYSSELNVNALLLGDSALYLCASSSDSQSSGNTIYFGEGSWLTVV.

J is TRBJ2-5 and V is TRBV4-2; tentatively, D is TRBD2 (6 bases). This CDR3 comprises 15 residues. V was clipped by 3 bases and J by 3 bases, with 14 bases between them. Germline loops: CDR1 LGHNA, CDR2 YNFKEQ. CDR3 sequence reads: CASSQGGLGEETQYF. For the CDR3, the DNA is TGTGCCAGCAGCCAGGGGGGTCTGGGGGAAGAGACCCAGTACTTC.

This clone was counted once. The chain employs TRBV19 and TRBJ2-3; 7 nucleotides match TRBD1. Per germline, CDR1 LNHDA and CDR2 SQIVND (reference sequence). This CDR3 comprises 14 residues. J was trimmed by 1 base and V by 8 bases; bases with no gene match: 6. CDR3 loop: CASDGQDGTDTQYF. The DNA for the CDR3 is TGTGCCAGTGATGGACAGGACGGCACAGATACGCAGTATTTT.

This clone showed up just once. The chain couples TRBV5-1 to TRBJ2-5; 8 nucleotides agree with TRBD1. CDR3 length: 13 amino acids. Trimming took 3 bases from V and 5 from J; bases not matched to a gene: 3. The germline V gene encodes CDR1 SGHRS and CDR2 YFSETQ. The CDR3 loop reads CASSWTGMETQYF. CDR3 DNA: TGCGCCAGCAGCTGGACAGGGATGGAGACCCAGTACTTC.

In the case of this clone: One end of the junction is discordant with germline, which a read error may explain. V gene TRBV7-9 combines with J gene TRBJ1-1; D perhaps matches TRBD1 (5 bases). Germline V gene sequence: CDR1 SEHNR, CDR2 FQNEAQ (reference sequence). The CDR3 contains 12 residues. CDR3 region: CSSSLRGTEAFF. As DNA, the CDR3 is TGTTCCAGCAGCTTAAGGGGCACTGAAGCTTTCTTT.

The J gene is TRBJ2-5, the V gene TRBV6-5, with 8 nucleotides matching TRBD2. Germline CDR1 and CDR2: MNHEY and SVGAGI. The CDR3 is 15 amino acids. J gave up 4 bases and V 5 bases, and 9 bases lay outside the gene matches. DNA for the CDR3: TGTGCCAGCAGTCCCTCCGGGGGGGAGGGAGAGACCCAGTACTTC. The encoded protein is CASSPSGGEGETQYF.

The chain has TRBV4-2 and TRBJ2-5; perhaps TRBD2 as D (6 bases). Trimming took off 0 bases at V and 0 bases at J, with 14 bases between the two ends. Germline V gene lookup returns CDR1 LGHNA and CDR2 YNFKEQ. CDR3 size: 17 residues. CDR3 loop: CASSQDLGSGHQETQYF. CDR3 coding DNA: TGTGCCAGCAGCCAAGATTTAGGCAGCGGGCACCAAGAGACCCAGTACTTC.

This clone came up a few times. For the CDR3, the DNA is TGTGCCAGCAGCTTGGGACAGGGCTCTGAAGCTTTCTTT. This encodes CASSLGQGSEAFF. The chain uses TRBV14 and TRBJ1-1; 9 nucleotides agree with TRBD1. The V segment lost 5 bases and the J segment 6 bases; nucleotides outside the gene matches: 4. CDR1 is SGHDN and CDR2 is FVKESK in the germline V gene. The CDR3 spans 13 residues.

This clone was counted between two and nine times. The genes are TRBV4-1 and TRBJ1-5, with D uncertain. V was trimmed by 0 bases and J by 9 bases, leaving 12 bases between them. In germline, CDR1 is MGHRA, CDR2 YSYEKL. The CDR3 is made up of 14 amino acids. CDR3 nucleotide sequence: TGCGCCAGCAGCCAAGATCATTCGGGAGGGCCCCAGCATTTT. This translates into CASSQDHSGGPQHF.

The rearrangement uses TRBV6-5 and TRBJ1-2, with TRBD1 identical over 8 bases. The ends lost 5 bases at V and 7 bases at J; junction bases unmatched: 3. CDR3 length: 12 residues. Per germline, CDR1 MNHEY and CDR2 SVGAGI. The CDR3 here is CASSADRGGYTF. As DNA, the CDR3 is TGTGCCAGCAGTGCCGACAGGGGTGGCTACACCTTC.

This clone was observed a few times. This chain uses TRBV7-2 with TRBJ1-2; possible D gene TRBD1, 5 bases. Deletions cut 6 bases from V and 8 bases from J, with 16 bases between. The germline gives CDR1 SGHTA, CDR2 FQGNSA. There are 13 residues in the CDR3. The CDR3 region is CASSLQGFWGYTF. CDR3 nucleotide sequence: TGTGCCAGCAGTCTTCAGGGTTTCTGGGGCTACACCTTC.

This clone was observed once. CDR3 nucleotide sequence: TGCGCCAGCAGCCAGAACAGGGTCCCCTACGAGCAGTACTTC. Encoded protein: CASSQNRVPYEQYF. V is TRBV4-3 and J is TRBJ2-5; possibly TRBD1 for D (6 bases). With the DNA end fitting TRBJ2-7 better, the J assignment may be wrong. The germline gives CDR1 LGHNA, CDR2 YSLEER. The CDR3 is 14 residues long.

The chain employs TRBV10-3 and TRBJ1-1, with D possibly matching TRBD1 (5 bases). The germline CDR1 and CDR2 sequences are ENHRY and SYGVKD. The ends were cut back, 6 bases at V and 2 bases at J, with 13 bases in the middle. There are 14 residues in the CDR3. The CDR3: CAIRRTGDNTEAFF. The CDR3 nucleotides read TGTGCCATCAGGAGAACAGGCGATAACACTGAAGCTTTCTTT.

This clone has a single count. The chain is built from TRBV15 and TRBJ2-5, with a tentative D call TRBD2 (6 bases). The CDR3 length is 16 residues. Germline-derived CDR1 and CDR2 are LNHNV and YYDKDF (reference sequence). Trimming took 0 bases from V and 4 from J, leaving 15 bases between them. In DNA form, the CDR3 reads TGTGCCACCAGCAGAGATCCCCCGGGGGAAGGAGAGACCCAGTACTTC. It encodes CATSRDPPGEGETQYF.

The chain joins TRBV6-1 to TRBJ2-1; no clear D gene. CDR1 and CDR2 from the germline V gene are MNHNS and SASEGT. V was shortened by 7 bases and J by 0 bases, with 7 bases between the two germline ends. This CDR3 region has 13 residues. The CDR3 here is CASTWSSYNEQFF. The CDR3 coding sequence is TGTGCCAGCACGTGGAGCTCCTACAATGAGCAGTTCTTC.

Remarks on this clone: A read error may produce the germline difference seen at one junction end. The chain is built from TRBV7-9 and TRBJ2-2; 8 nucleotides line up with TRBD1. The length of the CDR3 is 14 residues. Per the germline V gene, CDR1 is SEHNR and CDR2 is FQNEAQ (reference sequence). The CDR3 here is CSSSSDRATGELFF. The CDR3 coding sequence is TGTTCCAGCAGCTCGGACAGGGCCACCGGGGAGCTGTTTTTT.

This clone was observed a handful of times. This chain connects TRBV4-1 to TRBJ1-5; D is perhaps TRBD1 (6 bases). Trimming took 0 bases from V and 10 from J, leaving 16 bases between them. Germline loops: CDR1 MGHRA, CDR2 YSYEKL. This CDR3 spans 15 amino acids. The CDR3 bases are TGCGCCAGCAGCCAAGATCGTGGGGGGGCTATCCCCCAGCATTTT. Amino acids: CASSQDRGGAIPQHF.